The 31 T cell receptor beta chains below were found in one sample sequenced in a study of cytomegalovirus exposure and HLA in healthy donors. PCR was performed using 60 Vbeta and 13 Jbeta primers. Generated by immunoSEQ multiplex PCR, the TCRdb table keeps only in-frame clones and is missing some. The data contain some 250,000 clones, roughly 87% of them singletons. Sequencing was done on a sample of PBMCs. These receptors were taken from a woman between 35 and 50 years old in good health and CMV-seropositive.

The chain joins TRBV11-2 to TRBJ2-1, with D possibly being TRBD2 (6 bases). V was pared by 2 bases and J by 10 bases, with 18 bases between. Germline CDR1 reads SGHAT; CDR2 reads FQNNGV. The CDR3 runs 15 residues. CDR3 sequence reads: CASSLSPGVGSEQFF. In nucleotides, the CDR3 is TGTGCCAGCAGCTTAAGTCCGGGAGTGGGGAGCGAGCAGTTCTTC.

The chain recombines TRBV6-1 with TRBJ1-2; D is possibly TRBD1 (5 bases). With 9 bases removed from V and 2 bases from J, the gap between germline ends came to 16 bases. The CDR3 extends over 14 amino acids. Germline V gene sequence: CDR1 MNHNS, CDR2 SASEGT. CDR3 DNA: TGTGCCAGGGGGGGGACGGAAACCAACTATGGCTACACCTTC. Its protein product is CARGGTETNYGYTF.

This chain uses TRBV7-3 with TRBJ1-5, with D perhaps TRBD1 (5 bases). The CDR3 length is 13 residues. Looked up from germline, CDR1 is SGHTA and CDR2 is FQGTGA. With 5 bases removed from V and 5 bases from J, the gap between germline ends came to 10 bases. This CDR3 is CASSPGSDQPQHF. CDR3 DNA: TGTGCCAGCAGCCCAGGGTCCGATCAGCCCCAGCATTTT. Full variable domain (outside the CDR3, taken from reference TRBV7-3 and TRBJ1-5): GAGVSQTPSNKVTEKGKYVELRCDPISGHTALYWYRQSLGQGPEFLIYFQGTGAADDSGLPNDRFFAVRPEGSVSTLKIQRTERGDSAVYLCASSPGSDQPQHFGDGTRLSIL.

The chain is built from TRBV29-1 and TRBJ1-1; 11 bases fit TRBD1. Germline V gives CDR1 SQVTM, CDR2 ANQGSEA. The junction had 14 bases not matched to a gene; V was cut back by 1 base and J by 4 bases. The CDR3 extends over 18 amino acids. The CDR3 DNA is TGCAGCGTTGAAGGGGTTTCAAGGACAGGGGGCAGGGTCACTGAAGCTTTCTTT. Translation: CSVEGVSRTGGRVTEAFF.

The CDR3 region is CASGLDRGLKKLFF. Here the CDR3 DNA reads TGTGCTAGTGGTCTGGACAGGGGCTTGAAAAAACTGTTTTTT. The chain combines TRBV12-5 with TRBJ1-4; 9 nucleotides agree with TRBD1. Germline CDR1 LGHNT, CDR2 FRNRAP. This CDR3 has 14 amino acids. V shed 5 bases and J 9 bases; nucleotides not matched to a gene: 7.

This clone has only one observation. The chain combines TRBV4-3 with TRBJ2-4; TRBD1 agrees at 8 bases. The CDR3 has 15 residues. J was trimmed by 7 bases and V by 1 base; bases with no gene match: 6. Germline V gene lookup returns CDR1 LGHNA and CDR2 YSLEER. The CDR3 sequence: CASSQVPWTGNIQYF. CDR3 DNA: TGCGCCAGCAGCCAAGTTCCCTGGACAGGGAACATTCAGTACTTC.

Only a few counts were recorded for this clone. The chain links TRBV19 to TRBJ1-1, with a weak D call TRBD1 (5 bases). Germline values: CDR1 LNHDA, CDR2 SQIVND (reference sequence). Trimming pared 4 bases from V and 10 bases from J, leaving 16 bases between. The CDR3 has 13 amino acids. In DNA, the CDR3 is TGTGCCAGTAGTAGGAATGTAGGGGAAGGAGCTTTCTTT. Protein sequence: CASSRNVGEGAFF.

Only one count was recorded for this clone. This chain's CDR3 is CASSLRSITGTGELFF. CDR3 sequence (DNA): TGTGCCAGCAGCTTACGGAGCATAACGGGCACCGGGGAGCTGTTTTTT. V is TRBV7-2 and J is TRBJ2-2; D uncertain. V was cut by 2 bases and J by 4 bases, with 14 bases left in between. Germline values: CDR1 SGHTA, CDR2 FQGNSA. This CDR3 region has 16 residues.

The chain carries TRBV5-4 and TRBJ1-1; 8 bases fit TRBD1. The CDR3 consists of 14 residues. V dropped 1 base and J dropped 5; count of bases not matched to a gene: 4. Germline V gives CDR1 SGHNT, CDR2 YYREEE (reference sequence). Here the CDR3 reads CASSLTGGGTEAFF. The CDR3, as DNA: TGTGCCAGCAGCTTGACAGGGGGAGGGACTGAAGCTTTCTTT. Full variable domain (remainder filled in from reference TRBV5-4 and TRBJ1-1): ETGVTQSPTHLIKTRGQQVTLRCSSQSGHNTVSWYQQALGQGPQFIFQYYREEENGRGNFPPRFSGLQFPNYSSELNVNALELDDSALYLCASSLTGGGTEAFFGQGTRLTVV.

This clone was detected only a few times. This chain connects TRBV5-6 to TRBJ2-2, with 9 bases aligning to TRBD1. Trimming took 7 bases from V and 1 from J; bases not matched to a gene: 8. The CDR3 consists of 16 residues. The germline V gene encodes CDR1 SGHDT and CDR2 YYEEEE. The CDR3 coding sequence is TGTGCCAGCCTAACGGACAGGGGTGGGAACACCGGGGAGCTGTTTTTT. Its protein is CASLTDRGGNTGELFF.

This chain connects TRBV18 to TRBJ2-5; tentatively, D is TRBD1 (5 bases). V was shortened by 0 bases and J by 5 bases, with 16 bases between the two germline ends. Per germline, CDR1 KGHSH and CDR2 LQKENI. CDR3 size: 16 residues. CDR3 DNA: TGTGCCAGCTCACCACCGGAAGGGGTCGCCGTGGAGACCCAGTACTTC. Its protein is CASSPPEGVAVETQYF.

This sequence joins TRBV28 and TRBJ1-1; tentatively, D is TRBD1 (5 bases). Per germline, CDR1 MDHEN and CDR2 SYDVKM. The CDR3 sequence is 17 residues long. V shed 1 base and J shed 0 bases, with 15 bases lying between them. This CDR3 is CASSLSGRGYLNTEAFF. The CDR3 DNA reads as TGTGCCAGCAGTTTATCCGGTCGGGGGTACTTGAACACTGAAGCTTTCTTT.

CDR3: CASSWDYSAGELFF. CDR3 DNA: TGTGCCAGCAGTTGGGACTACAGCGCGGGGGAGCTGTTTTTT. J is TRBJ2-2 and V is TRBV7-2; the match to TRBD2 covers 7 bases. Germline assignment: CDR1 SGHTA and CDR2 FQGNSA. The length of the CDR3 is 14 residues. J was trimmed by 8 bases and V by 6 bases; bases with no gene match: 9.

This sequence joins TRBV4-3 and TRBJ1-1, with D unclear. The CDR3 totals 13 residues. The V gene's germline CDR1 is LGHNA and CDR2 YSLEER. The V end lost 6 bases, the J end lost 1 base, and 9 bases lay between the germline ends. The CDR3 sequence: CASSKSGNTEAFF. CDR3 nucleotide sequence: TGCGCCAGCAGTAAGAGTGGGAACACTGAAGCTTTCTTT.

V gene TRBV2 combines with J gene TRBJ1-2, with 8 bases aligning to TRBD1. The trim removed 6 bases at V and 1 base at J, leaving 10 bases unmatched. The germline V gene encodes CDR1 SNHLY and CDR2 FYNNEI. This CDR3 spans 16 amino acids. CDR3 in amino acids: CASRPAGQGFNYGYTF. CDR3 bases: TGTGCCAGCAGGCCTGCAGGACAGGGATTTAACTATGGCTACACCTTC.

The chain combines TRBV7-8 with TRBJ2-3; 11 positions agree with TRBD2. CDR3 length: 17 amino acids. Germline CDR1 reads SGHVS; CDR2 reads FQNEAQ. With 5 bases clipped from V and 4 bases from J, the junction kept 11 bases outside the gene matches. CDR3 region: CASSHFFSGGVADTQYF. DNA for the CDR3: TGTGCCAGCAGCCACTTCTTTAGCGGGGGGGTAGCAGATACGCAGTATTTT.

This sequence joins TRBV27 and TRBJ2-3; TRBD1 matches at 8 bases. V dropped 4 bases and J dropped 7; count of bases not matched to a gene: 7. From germline, CDR1 is MNHEY and CDR2 SMNVEV (reference sequence). This CDR3 region has 14 residues. CDR3 DNA sequence: TGTGCCAGCAGTTATCCCGGACAGGGCTATACGCAGTATTTT. Translating gives CASSYPGQGYTQYF.

V gene TRBV30 combines with J gene TRBJ2-5, with 9 nucleotides matching TRBD1. The CDR3 has 13 amino acids. Germline V gene lookup returns CDR1 GTSNPN and CDR2 SVGIG (reference sequence). The ends lost 5 bases at V and 5 bases at J; junction bases unmatched: 6. CDR3 nucleotide sequence: TGTGCCTGGGGCACAGGGGGCTGGGAGACCCAGTACTTC. This codes for CAWGTGGWETQYF.

The chain uses TRBV27 and TRBJ2-7; 9 bases align to TRBD1. CDR1 is MNHEY, CDR2 SMNVEV, per germline (reference sequence). The CDR3 loop spans 15 amino acids. The ends lost 2 bases at V and 5 bases at J; junction bases unmatched: 7. The CDR3 protein is CASSLPGQGPHEQYF. In nucleotides, the CDR3 is TGTGCCAGCAGTTTACCGGGACAGGGTCCCCACGAGCAGTACTTC.

A remark on this clone: One end of the junction fails to match germline, which may point to a read error. The chain employs TRBV15 and TRBJ2-1; 7 bases map to TRBD2. CDR1 and CDR2 (germline): LNHNV, YYDKDF (reference sequence). The CDR3 is 13 amino acids. This CDR3 reads CATSRDPAGELFF. In DNA, the CDR3 is TGTGCCACCAGCAGAGATCCTGCGGGGGAGCTGTTCTTC.

The CDR3 here is CASSSRTRTGTQYF. The CDR3 DNA reads TGTGCCAGCAGTTCAAGGACTAGAACGGGGACCCAGTACTTC. The chain carries TRBV28 and TRBJ2-5, with TRBD2 matching 7 bases. Germline V gene data show CDR1 as MDHEN and CDR2 as SYDVKM. Germline trimming cut 4 bases from V and 7 bases from J; bases unmatched to any gene: 9. The CDR3 loop spans 14 amino acids.

J is TRBJ2-7 and V is TRBV25-1; 7 bases are a match to TRBD2. V lost 2 bases to trimming and J lost 0 bases; unmatched junction nucleotides: 1. The CDR3 length is 14 residues. Per germline, CDR1 MGHDK and CDR2 SYGVNS. CDR3 amino acids: CASSERTSSYEQYF. CDR3 DNA sequence: TGTGCCAGCAGTGAAAGGACTAGCTCCTACGAGCAGTACTTC.

This clone occurred a few times. The J gene is TRBJ1-5, the V gene TRBV30; D not certain. Germline V gene sequence: CDR1 GTSNPN, CDR2 SVGIG (reference sequence). The CDR3 spans 13 residues. The V gene lost 0 bases and the J gene lost 2 bases, with 5 bases spanning the gap. CDR3 region: CAWSVEGNQPQHF. As DNA, the CDR3 is TGTGCCTGGAGTGTAGAGGGCAATCAGCCCCAGCATTTT.

This rearrangement joins TRBV29-1 to TRBJ1-2, with D perhaps matching TRBD1 (5 bases). CDR1 is SQVTM, CDR2 ANQGSEA, per germline. Trimming shortened V by 3 bases and J by 4 bases, and 12 bases separated the two germline ends. The CDR3 has 13 amino acids. The CDR3 DNA reads TGCAGCGTTGATGCAGGGCGGCTCTATGGCTACACCTTC. Protein product: CSVDAGRLYGYTF.

This chain joins TRBV7-2 and TRBJ2-2, with a tentative D call TRBD1 (6 bases). This CDR3 contains 15 residues. Germline V lookup: CDR1 SGHTA, CDR2 FQGNSA. The V end lost 1 base, the J end lost 7 bases, and 13 bases lay between the germline ends. The CDR3 protein is CASSLGRGNGGELFF. The CDR3 nucleotides are TGTGCCAGCAGCTTAGGCAGGGGAAATGGCGGGGAGCTGTTTTTT. The entire variable domain, with the rest obtained from reference TRBV7-2 and TRBJ2-2, is as follows: GAGVSQSPSNKVTEKGKDVELRCDPISGHTALYWYRQSLGQGLEFLIYFQGNSAPDKSGLPSDRFSAERTGGSVSTLTIQRTQQEDSAVYLCASSLGRGNGGELFFGEGSRLTVL.

The count of this clone is one. This chain links TRBV11-1 with TRBJ2-5; 9 bases agree with TRBD1. Germline CDR1 reads SGHAT; CDR2 reads FQDESV (reference sequence). This CDR3 contains 14 residues. J was trimmed by 1 base and V by 5 bases; bases with no gene match: 2. The CDR3 here is CASSRTGAQETQYF. The DNA of the CDR3 is TGTGCCAGCAGCCGGACAGGGGCCCAAGAGACCCAGTACTTC.

This chain links TRBV30 with TRBJ1-5, with D possibly being TRBD1 (6 bases). The CDR3 totals 15 residues. Trimming pared 3 bases from V and 0 bases from J, leaving 12 bases between. Germline V lookup: CDR1 GTSNPN, CDR2 SVGIG (reference sequence). The chain's CDR3 is CAWRAQGLSNQPQHF. The CDR3, as DNA: TGTGCCTGGAGAGCACAGGGCCTTAGCAATCAGCCCCAGCATTTT. Looking up the rest from reference TRBV30 and TRBJ1-5 gives the full variable domain: SQTIHQWPATLVQPVGSPLSLECTVEGTSNPNLYWYRQAAGRGLQLLFYSVGIGQISSEVPQNLSASRPQDRQFILSSKKLLLSDSGFYLCAWRAQGLSNQPQHFGDGTRLSIL.

This chain uses TRBV29-1 with TRBJ1-1; D perhaps matches TRBD1 (6 bases). Trimming took 3 bases from V and 2 from J, leaving 16 bases between them. CDR1 is SQVTM and CDR2 is ANQGSEA in the germline V gene. The CDR3 consists of 15 residues. CDR3 sequence: CSVDLAGAGNTEAFF. CDR3 sequence (DNA): TGCAGCGTTGATTTGGCGGGGGCAGGAAACACTGAAGCTTTCTTT.

As regards this clone: Mismatch with germline at one junction end may stem from a read error. The gene calls are TRBV7-9 and TRBJ2-5, with D tentatively TRBD2 (6 bases). CDR3 length equals 18 residues. Per germline, CDR1 SEHNR and CDR2 FQNEAQ (reference sequence). The CDR3 loop reads CSSSLGSRAMEGRETQYF. Here the CDR3 DNA reads TGTTCCAGCAGCTTAGGATCCCGGGCGATGGAGGGGCGGGAGACCCAGTACTTC.

This clone was recorded only once. The V and J genes are TRBV27 and TRBJ2-3; weak D call: TRBD1 (5 bases). V dropped 7 bases and J dropped 4 bases, with 18 bases sitting between them. The CDR3 contains 15 residues. Germline V gene lookup returns CDR1 MNHEY and CDR2 SMNVEV (reference sequence). The DNA for the CDR3 is TGTGCCAGCAAGTTTATTCAGGGCCGCGCAGATACGCAGTATTTT. Translating it yields CASKFIQGRADTQYF.

The chain combines TRBV6-5 with TRBJ1-2; no clear D. This CDR3 spans 13 amino acids. CDR1 MNHEY and CDR2 SVGAGI come from the germline V gene. With 6 bases removed from V and 4 bases from J, the gap between germline ends came to 12 bases. The CDR3 loop is CASSRSPSYGYTF. CDR3 bases: TGTGCCAGCAGCCGGAGTCCCAGCTATGGCTACACCTTC.